Listed below are T cell receptor beta chains from one sample, sequenced in a study of human T cells and chemical hapten exposure. Each CDR3 protein gets one entry after TCRdb re-called the RACE reads with MiXCR. The profile shows a few hundred thousand distinct CDR3 sequences, more than 5% of them singletons. The sample in question was whole blood, obtained in connection with sensitization to the hapten diphenylcyclopropenone (DPC). The receptors here all came from a woman between 18 and 29 years old with alopecia areata. Some clones in this sample may be carry-over from other donors' samples. CDR3s include the opening cysteine and the closing phenylalanine or tryptophan. The order of the fields is J gene, V gene, clone size, D gene, CDR3 protein, CDR3 DNA. A D gene is named only where the DNA matches it firmly. Clone size, where shown, is once, few, many, or a class for clones that have expanded.

>TRBJ1-6|TRBV28|.|TRBD1
CASSLPWDRNSPLHF
TGTGCCAGCAGTTTACCCTGGGACAGGAATTCACCCCTCCACTTT
>TRBJ1-1|TRBV18|many|.
CASSPTDLNTEAFF
TGTGCCAGCTCACCAACAGATCTGAACACTGAAGCTTTCTTT
>TRBJ1-5|TRBV3-1|many|.
CASSQNNQPQHF
TGTGCCAGCAGCCAGAATAATCAGCCCCAGCATTTT
>TRBJ2-6|TRBV7-2|.|.
CASSLKDKTGTSGANVLTF
TGTGCCAGCAGCTTAAAAGATAAGACAGGAACCTCTGGGGCCAACGTCCTGACTTTC
>TRBJ2-7|TRBV28|few|.
CASSPAPTRYEQYF
TGTGCCAGCAGCCCTGCCCCGACACGATACGAGCAGTACTTC
>TRBJ1-6|TRBV7-9|.|.
CASSREEYNSPLHF
TGTGCCAGCAGTAGGGAAGAATATAATTCACCCCTCCACTTT
>TRBJ2-3|TRBV5-1|.|TRBD1
CASSLQGSGTDTQYF
TGCGCCAGCAGCTTACAGGGGTCCGGCACAGATACGCAGTATTTT
>TRBJ2-6|TRBV12-3/TRBV12-4|.|.
CASITGANVLTF
TGTGCCAGCATAACTGGGGCCAACGTCCTGACTTTC
>TRBJ2-3|TRBV12-3/TRBV12-4|.|TRBD2
CASSWGGGLTDTQYF
TGTGCCAGCAGTTGGGGCGGGGGGTTAACAGATACGCAGTATTTT
>TRBJ2-7|TRBV28|.|.
CASSSSTVSEQYF
TGTGCCAGCAGTTCATCGACCGTTAGCGAGCAGTACTTC
>TRBJ1-1|TRBV14|many|.
CASSQEFTEAFF
TGTGCCAGCAGCCAGGAGTTCACTGAAGCTTTCTTT
>TRBJ1-3|TRBV10-3|many|.
CAISGGPSSGNTIYF
TGTGCCATCAGTGGGGGACCGAGCTCTGGAAACACCATATATTTT
>TRBJ1-1|TRBV4-3|.|.
CASSPARANTEAFF
TGCGCCAGCAGTCCCGCAAGGGCGAACACTGAAGCTTTCTTT
>TRBJ2-1|TRBV3-1|.|.
CASSQDGTLGEQFF
TGTGCCAGCAGCCAAGATGGGACGCTGGGCGAGCAGTTCTTC
>TRBJ1-1|TRBV27|few|.
CASSPVRGNTEAFF
TGTGCCAGCAGCCCAGTACGGGGTAACACTGAAGCTTTCTTT
>TRBJ1-4|TRBV6-2/TRBV6-3|many|.
CASSYGGGLFF
TGTGCCAGCAGTTACGGGGGAGGCCTGTTTTTT
>TRBJ1-1|TRBV10-3|.|TRBD1
CAISSGTGGGNTEAFF
TGTGCCATCAGTTCCGGGACAGGGGGAGGGAACACTGAAGCTTTCTTT